These 21 T cell receptor beta chains were sequenced from one sample in a study of regulatory T cells in long-lasting Graves disease. Libraries of TCR beta came from iRepertoire HTBI primers plus Arm-PCR of CDR3 regions. TCRdb passed the multiplex PCR reads through MiXCR, listing each CDR3 protein once. Of over 200,000 distinct CDR3 sequences listed, approximately 16% are singletons. Described time point: newly diagnosed GD, antithyroid drugs for less than 3 months. Scientists built the TCR library using RNA that was extracted from PBMCs. The sequences come from peripheral blood mononuclear cells (PBMCs), collected at new diagnosis, from a patient treated with antithyroid drugs. These receptors were collected from a female donor with Graves disease.

Only a few counts were recorded for this clonotype. The chain has TRBV11-2 and TRBJ2-5; 8 nucleotides match TRBD1. The CDR3 is 16 amino acids. The V gene's germline CDR1 is SGHAT and CDR2 FQNNGV. V dropped 4 bases and J dropped 0; count of bases not matched to a gene: 7. The CDR3 coding sequence is TGTGCCAGCAGCTCAGCGGACAGGGACCACCAAGAGACCCAGTACTTC. This translates into CASSSADRDHQETQYF.

This clonotype was seen at least ten times. This sequence joins TRBV20-1 and TRBJ1-2; 9 bases align to TRBD1. This CDR3 region has 15 residues. V lost 1 base, J lost 6 bases, and 9 bases stayed unmatched. Germline V gene lookup returns CDR1 DFQATT and CDR2 SNEGSKA (reference sequence). The DNA for the CDR3 is TGCAGTGCTAGAGCTCCGACAGGGGGTTGGGATGGCTACACCTTC. Its protein product is CSARAPTGGWDGYTF.

This clonotype showed up many times. V gene TRBV7-9 combines with J gene TRBJ1-1; TRBD1 agrees at 7 bases. The length of the CDR3 is 14 residues. V lost 4 bases to trimming and J lost 1 base; unmatched junction nucleotides: 3. Germline assignment: CDR1 SEHNR and CDR2 FQNEAQ (reference sequence). CDR3 coding DNA: TGTGCCAGCAGCTCACAGGGGACGAACACTGAAGCTTTCTTT. It is translated as CASSSQGTNTEAFF.

This chain uses TRBV6-4 with TRBJ2-3; 9 bases fit TRBD1. Matching the DNA end better, TRBJ1-5 makes the J call doubtful. Per the germline V gene, CDR1 is MRHNA and CDR2 is SNTAGT. This CDR3 contains 15 residues. The CDR3 nucleotides read TGTGCCAGCAGTGCTACAGGGGGCCGGGGAGATACGCAGCATTTT. It translates to CASSATGGRGDTQHF.

The CDR3, as DNA: TGTGCCAGCAGTGTATTGGGCCCGGGCGAGCAGTACTTC. It yields the protein CASSVLGPGEQYF. The rearrangement links TRBV12-3 or TRBV12-4 to TRBJ2-7; unclear D gene. Trimming stripped 5 bases from V and 6 bases from J, with 14 bases between. The CDR3 sequence is 13 residues long.

The chain combines TRBV9 with TRBJ1-1; D might be TRBD1 (5 bases). V was shortened by 0 bases and J by 4 bases, with 19 bases between the two germline ends. Germline CDR1 and CDR2: SGDLS and YYNGEE. The CDR3 has 17 residues. This CDR3 reads CASSVGGRERGSTEAFF. The CDR3, as DNA: TGTGCCAGCAGCGTAGGAGGCAGGGAAAGGGGCAGCACTGAAGCTTTCTTT. Filled out from reference TRBV9 and TRBJ1-1, the complete variable domain reads DSGVTQTPKHLITATGQRVTLRCSPRSGDLSVYWYQQSLDQGLQFLIQYYNGEERAKGNILERFSAQQFPDLHSELNLSSLELGDSALYFCASSVGGRERGSTEAFFGQGTRLTVV.

In its sample, this clonotype was seen many times. The chain combines TRBV28 with TRBJ2-7, with 9 nucleotides matching TRBD2. The V gene's germline CDR1 is MDHEN and CDR2 SYDVKM. V shed 6 bases and J 3 bases; nucleotides not matched to a gene: 12. There are 16 residues in the CDR3. In nucleotides, the CDR3 is TGTGCCAGCAGGCGGCGGGGGGGGCGGAGCTACTACGAGCAGTACTTC. As protein: CASRRRGGRSYYEQYF.

The V and J genes are TRBV2 and TRBJ2-5; 15 nucleotides line up with TRBD2. The germline CDR1 and CDR2 sequences are SNHLY and FYNNEI. This CDR3 is built from 14 residues. Unmatched junction bases numbered 3, after V lost 9 bases and J lost 4 bases. CDR3 DNA sequence: TGTGCCAGGGGACTAGCGGGAGGTAGAGAGACCCAGTACTTC. Its translation is CARGLAGGRETQYF.

In its sample, this clonotype was seen many times. This chain uses TRBV6-1 with TRBJ1-1; 10 positions match TRBD1. This CDR3 is 14 amino acids long. In germline, CDR1 is MNHNS, CDR2 SASEGT. Trimming removed 7 bases from V and 5 bases from J; junction bases left unmatched: 7. CDR3 residues: CASIEDRGMTEAFF. As DNA, the CDR3 is TGTGCCAGCATCGAGGACAGGGGGATGACTGAAGCTTTCTTT.

Remarks on this clonotype: This sequence is one base from a far larger clone and is likely a read error. V and J are TRBV3-1 and TRBJ2-7; 7 bases agree with TRBD2. The CDR3 covers 16 residues. CDR1 is LGHDT, CDR2 YNNKEL, per germline (reference sequence). V was clipped by 3 bases and J by 2 bases; unmatched bases: 10. The CDR3 sequence: CASSQKWLAAPYEQYF. DNA for the CDR3: TGTGCCAGCAGCCAGAAGTGGCTAGCGGCCCCCTACGAGCAGTACTTC.

This clonotype was seen repeatedly, ten times or more. V gene TRBV11-3 combines with J gene TRBJ2-2; D possibly matches TRBD1 or TRBD2 (6 bases each). There are 17 residues in the CDR3. Trimming shortened V by 5 bases and J by 3 bases, and 19 bases separated the two germline ends. CDR1 is SGHNT and CDR2 is YENEEA in the germline V gene. CDR3 amino acids: CASSLGQRAGDTGELFF. In DNA form, the CDR3 reads TGTGCCAGCAGCCTAGGGCAGCGGGCAGGGGACACCGGGGAGCTGTTTTTT.

This clonotype has only a few counts. V usage is TRBV5-1 and J usage is TRBJ1-1; 9 positions match TRBD1. The CDR3 is 15 amino acids. Unmatched junction bases numbered 3, after V lost 0 bases and J lost 3 bases. Germline-derived CDR1 and CDR2 are SGHRS and YFSETQ. CDR3 in amino acids: CASSLGGTGHTEAFF. The CDR3 DNA reads TGCGCCAGCAGCTTGGGCGGGACAGGGCACACTGAAGCTTTCTTT.

There are many counts of this clonotype. V gene TRBV28 combines with J gene TRBJ2-7, with no clear D. In germline, CDR1 is MDHEN, CDR2 SYDVKM. V lost 10 bases, J lost 0 bases, and 4 bases lay in between. This CDR3 contains 10 residues. The CDR3 loop is CATSSYEQYF. Here the CDR3 DNA reads TGTGCCACCAGCTCCTACGAGCAGTACTTC.

The chain employs TRBV30 and TRBJ1-5; a weak D match, TRBD1 (6 bases). In germline, CDR1 is GTSNPN, CDR2 SVGIG (reference sequence). Between the trimmed V and J ends, which lost 2 bases and 3 bases, there was a span of 11 bases. The CDR3 runs 14 residues. CDR3 bases: TGTGCCTGGAGTTCTGGACAGATCAATCAGCCCCAGCATTTT. Its protein is CAWSSGQINQPQHF.

This clonotype appeared many times. The chain employs TRBV30 and TRBJ1-4, with unresolved D. Between the trimmed V and J ends, which lost 3 bases and 4 bases, there was a span of 6 bases. The CDR3 has 12 amino acids. The germline gives CDR1 GTSNPN, CDR2 SVGIG (reference sequence). This CDR3 is CAWRDLNEKLFF. DNA of the CDR3: TGTGCCTGGAGGGATCTTAATGAAAAACTGTTTTTT.

This clonotype was picked up a small number of times. CDR3 sequence (DNA): TGTGCCAGCAGCGTAGGAGGGAGACAAAACATTCAGTACTTC. This gives the protein CASSVGGRQNIQYF. The rearrangement joins TRBV9 to TRBJ2-4, with D possibly TRBD2 on 5 matching bases. V lost 0 bases, J lost 5 bases, and 9 bases lay in between. The CDR3 runs 14 residues. Germline V gives CDR1 SGDLS, CDR2 YYNGEE.

This clonotype has more than one count but fewer than ten. J is TRBJ1-6 and V is TRBV7-3; D is possibly TRBD1 (5 bases). This CDR3 region has 13 residues. Germline CDR1 is SGHTA and CDR2 is FQGTGA. Trimming took 6 bases from V and 10 from J, leaving 13 bases between them. Written as DNA, the CDR3 is TGTGCCAGCAGTCGGGACTTCGAATCACCCCTCCACTTT. It encodes CASSRDFESPLHF. The full variable domain, its missing parts supplied by reference TRBV7-3 and TRBJ1-6, is GAGVSQTPSNKVTEKGKYVELRCDPISGHTALYWYRQSLGQGPEFLIYFQGTGAADDSGLPNDRFFAVRPEGSVSTLKIQRTERGDSAVYLCASSRDFESPLHFGNGTRLTVT.

This clonotype was seen at least ten times. This chain uses TRBV27 with TRBJ1-1, with D perhaps TRBD1 (6 bases). The CDR3 length is 16 residues. The V end was cut by 5 bases, the J end by 1 base, with 17 bases between. The germline gives CDR1 MNHEY, CDR2 SMNVEV (reference sequence). The CDR3 DNA follows: TGTGCCAGCAGTGCCCTCGTATTGGGGGCGAACACTGAAGCTTTCTTT. It codes for CASSALVLGANTEAFF.

The sample holds many counts of this clonotype. V is TRBV27 and J is TRBJ2-7, with D perhaps given as TRBD1 or TRBD2 (7 bases each). The CDR3 loop spans 16 amino acids. V was clipped by 5 bases and J by 6 bases, with 23 bases between them. Germline V gene sequence: CDR1 MNHEY, CDR2 SMNVEV (reference sequence). The CDR3 bases are TGTGCCAGCAGTCGAGACAGGGCCCCAGGGGGGGGCGAGCAGTACTTC. It encodes CASSRDRAPGGGEQYF.

At least ten counts were recorded for this clonotype. The V gene is TRBV9, the J gene TRBJ2-6; 9 nucleotides agree with TRBD2. V was pared by 4 bases and J by 1 base, with 12 bases of the junction left unmatched. Per germline, CDR1 SGDLS and CDR2 YYNGEE. The CDR3 runs to 19 residues. CDR3 region: CASSPRGSLAGSGANVLTF. Here the CDR3 DNA reads TGTGCCAGCAGCCCCCGCGGCAGTCTAGCGGGGTCTGGGGCCAACGTCCTGACTTTC. Full variable domain (rest looked up from reference TRBV9 and TRBJ2-6): DSGVTQTPKHLITATGQRVTLRCSPRSGDLSVYWYQQSLDQGLQFLIQYYNGEERAKGNILERFSAQQFPDLHSELNLSSLELGDSALYFCASSPRGSLAGSGANVLTFGAGSRLTVL.

This clonotype was found many times. The rearrangement joins TRBV7-2 to TRBJ2-7, with D possibly called TRBD1 or TRBD2 (5 bases each). The CDR3 extends over 15 amino acids. The V end was cut by 4 bases, the J end by 1 base, with 14 bases between. Germline-derived CDR1 and CDR2 are SGHTA and FQGNSA. In DNA, the CDR3 is TGTGCCAGCAGCTGGGGAAGGGGAGCGTCCTACGAGCAGTACTTC. Amino acid sequence: CASSWGRGASYEQYF.